This TCR beta chain was recovered during a study of T cells in Graves' hyperthyroidism and ophthalmopathy. PBMCs were collected from a 10 ml volume of fresh peripheral blood. The table lists this clonotype with a few counts. Antigen unknown. This CDR3 contains 16 residues. Per germline, CDR1 MNHEY and CDR2 SMNVEV (reference sequence). Germline trimming cut 6 bases from V and 6 bases from J; bases unmatched to any gene: 12. Study results and limitations: The majority of expanded thyroid clonotypes above 0.001 also appeared in blood. Ophthalmopathy onset followed model prediction by a median roughly six months.

TCR beta CDR3 regions were amplified from RNA. First-round RT-PCR targeting the TCR CDR3 was performed with the HTBI primer set. One entry per CDR3 protein, called by TCRdb with MiXCR from the multiplex PCR reads. The table lists a few hundred thousand distinct CDR3 sequences, 25% of them singletons. The gene calls are TRBV27 and TRBJ2-1, with TRBD2 matching 9 bases. This sequence originates from a man in his fifties or sixties with Graves' hyperthyroidism. The sample taken for sequencing was blood. CDR3 residues: CASSRLSGSSGNEQFF. Written as DNA, the CDR3 is TGTGCCAGCAGCCGACTTAGCGGGAGCTCTGGCAATGAGCAGTTCTTC.